This T cell receptor (beta chain) emerged from a study of regulatory T cells in long-lasting Graves disease. Investigators prepared the TCR beta libraries by applying iRepertoire HTBI primers and Arm-PCR of CDR3 regions. TCRdb re-analysed the multiplex PCR reads in MiXCR, keeping a single row per CDR3 protein. The sample has 350,000 to 500,000 distinct CDR3 sequences; roughly 15% are singletons. Specified time point: newly diagnosed GD, antithyroid drugs for less than 3 months. From PBMCs, RNA was extracted and then used to make the TCR library. In germline, CDR1 is SGHTA, CDR2 FQGNSA. The CDR3 spans 14 residues. With 5 bases clipped from V and 3 bases from J, the junction kept 7 bases outside the gene matches. The sample was also reused in another study, on T cells in Graves' hyperthyroidism and ophthalmopathy. In that study: The HTBI primer set served for first-round RT-PCR of the TCR CDR3.

Sample: peripheral blood mononuclear cells (PBMCs), taken at new diagnosis, from a patient treated with antithyroid drugs. The receptor comes from a woman in her 30s with Graves disease. J is TRBJ2-7 and V is TRBV7-2, with TRBD1 matching 7 bases. CDR3 amino acids: CASSPPGQHYEQYF. Written as DNA, the CDR3 is TGTGCCAGCAGCCCTCCGGGACAGCACTACGAGCAGTACTTC.